The sequence of this T cell receptor beta chain was determined in a study of shared clonotypes between healthy human individuals. Study overall: The cohort comprised a couple of women and a few men. Their ages spanned 18 to 49 years. Overall study findings and caveats: Sharing across four donors was seen in around 5% of naive CD4 clonotypes.

Sequencing was performed with immunoSEQ multiplex PCR; in TCRdb, only in-frame clones are kept and a portion is missing. The data show some 1,900,000 clones, with about 94% seen just once and 1.2% held by the top ten. Naivety among CD8 cells was defined by CD45RO negativity and positive CCR7 selection, thereby excluding terminally differentiated effector memory CD45RA+ cells. In the case of this clone: Its specificity is not known.

The V gene lost 10 bases and the J gene lost 7 bases, with 13 bases spanning the gap. Looked up from germline, CDR1 is MNHNS and CDR2 is SASEGT. This CDR3 region has 11 residues. The clonotype originates from a man aged 18 to 29 in good health. This sequence joins TRBV6-1 and TRBJ2-5; D is unclear. The specimen sequenced was naive CD8+ T cells sorted from blood. The CDR3 spells CAIDQYRTQYF. The CDR3 DNA sequence: TGTGCCATCGACCAATATAGGACCCAGTACTTC.